These T cell receptor beta chains were read from a single sample in a study of blood T cell repertoires in COVID-19. Produced via immunoSEQ multiplex PCR; TCRdb's table is partial and in-frame only. The sample has a few hundred thousand clones, approximately 88% seen once; the top ten hold 1.2%. The sample consisted of peripheral blood. The receptors shown here come from a man in his forties with acute or convalescent COVID-19. CDR3s include the opening cysteine and the closing phenylalanine or tryptophan. The order of the fields is V gene, clone size, J gene, D gene, CDR3 protein, CDR3 DNA. The D gene is left open where the match is weak. Some rows have no size entry. The others give once, few or many, or a class for an expanded clone.

V gene: TRBV19; clone size: few; J gene: TRBJ1-6; D gene: .; CDR3 protein: CASSRHDNSPLHF; CDR3 DNA: TGTGCCAGTTCCAGACATGATAATTCACCCCTCCACTTT
V gene: TRBV28; clone size: .; J gene: TRBJ1-2; D gene: .; CDR3 protein: CASSILGGNYGYTF; CDR3 DNA: TGTGCCAGCAGTATACTAGGCGGGAACTATGGCTACACCTTC
V gene: TRBV20-1; clone size: .; J gene: TRBJ2-1; D gene: .; CDR3 protein: CSASYLGRGARSYNEQFF; CDR3 DNA: TGCAGTGCTAGTTATCTAGGCCGGGGGGCCCGGTCCTACAATGAGCAGTTCTTC
V gene: TRBV24-1; clone size: .; J gene: TRBJ1-5; D gene: TRBD1; CDR3 protein: CATSDAGTVNNQPQHF; CDR3 DNA: TGTGCCACCAGTGACGCCGGGACAGTAAATAATCAGCCCCAGCATTTT
V gene: TRBV29-1; clone size: .; J gene: TRBJ2-7; D gene: TRBD1; CDR3 protein: CSVPGQGAGEQYF; CDR3 DNA: TGCAGCGTTCCGGGACAGGGGGCGGGCGAGCAGTACTTC
V gene: TRBV15; clone size: .; J gene: TRBJ1-6; D gene: TRBD1; CDR3 protein: CATSPEDRGHNSPLHF; CDR3 DNA: TGTGCCACCAGCCCGGAGGACAGGGGGCATAATTCACCCCTCCACTTT
V gene: TRBV6-5; clone size: few; J gene: TRBJ1-1; D gene: .; CDR3 protein: CASSYSGEGTEAFF; CDR3 DNA: TGTGCCAGCAGTTACTCGGGGGAGGGCACTGAAGCTTTCTTT
V gene: TRBV5-1; clone size: .; J gene: TRBJ1-3; D gene: .; CDR3 protein: CASSPGQGLSGNTIYF; CDR3 DNA: TGCGCCAGCAGCCCGGGGCAGGGACTCTCTGGAAACACCATATATTTT
V gene: TRBV9; clone size: .; J gene: TRBJ2-7; D gene: .; CDR3 protein: CASSQGGDSYEQYF; CDR3 DNA: TGTGCCAGCAGCCAGGGCGGTGACTCCTACGAGCAGTACTTC
V gene: TRBV7-3; clone size: .; J gene: TRBJ2-1; D gene: .; CDR3 protein: CASSLTGIGDSYNEQFF; CDR3 DNA: TGTGCCAGCAGCTTAACAGGGATCGGGGACTCCTACAATGAGCAGTTCTTC
V gene: TRBV23-1; clone size: .; J gene: TRBJ1-1; D gene: TRBD1; CDR3 protein: CASSQSGTGAIMNTEAFF; CDR3 DNA: TGCGCCAGCAGTCAATCAGGGACAGGGGCGATCATGAACACTGAAGCTTTCTTT
V gene: TRBV27; clone size: .; J gene: TRBJ1-2; D gene: TRBD1; CDR3 protein: CASSWGQLTDGYTF; CDR3 DNA: TGTGCCAGCAGTTGGGGACAGCTCACCGATGGCTACACCTTC
V gene: TRBV5-6; clone size: few; J gene: TRBJ2-3; D gene: TRBD2; CDR3 protein: CASSPLAGGTDTQYF; CDR3 DNA: TGTGCCAGCAGCCCCCTAGCGGGGGGCACAGATACGCAGTATTTT
V gene: TRBV27; clone size: .; J gene: TRBJ2-1; D gene: .; CDR3 protein: CASSSTDRYNEQFF; CDR3 DNA: TGTGCCAGCAGTTCGACAGACAGATACAATGAGCAGTTCTTC
V gene: TRBV27; clone size: .; J gene: TRBJ2-2; D gene: .; CDR3 protein: CASTLGGASTGELFF; CDR3 DNA: TGTGCCAGCACCCTGGGGGGGGCATCCACCGGGGAGCTGTTTTTT
V gene: TRBV30; clone size: .; J gene: TRBJ1-4; D gene: TRBD1; CDR3 protein: CAGYRGEGKLFF; CDR3 DNA: TGTGCCGGCTACAGGGGAGAAGGAAAACTGTTTTTT
V gene: TRBV5-6; clone size: .; J gene: TRBJ2-3; D gene: .; CDR3 protein: CASSPGGSTDTQYF; CDR3 DNA: TGTGCCAGCAGCCCGGGTGGGAGCACAGATACGCAGTATTTT
V gene: TRBV5-1; clone size: .; J gene: TRBJ2-5; D gene: TRBD2; CDR3 protein: CASSTAGGRETQYF; CDR3 DNA: TGCGCCAGCAGCACGGCGGGAGGTCGAGAGACCCAGTACTTC
V gene: TRBV5-1; clone size: .; J gene: TRBJ1-2; D gene: .; CDR3 protein: CASSSGSNRNYGYTF; CDR3 DNA: TGCGCCAGCAGTTCCGGTTCTAATCGGAACTATGGCTACACCTTC
V gene: TRBV5-4; clone size: .; J gene: TRBJ2-3; D gene: TRBD2; CDR3 protein: CASSSSSGLGSDTQYF; CDR3 DNA: TGTGCCAGCAGCTCAAGTTCAGGACTAGGGTCAGATACGCAGTATTTT
V gene: TRBV9; clone size: .; J gene: TRBJ2-1; D gene: TRBD2; CDR3 protein: CASSEAGTSVTNEQFF; CDR3 DNA: TGTGCCAGCAGCGAGGCCGGGACTAGCGTTACCAATGAGCAGTTCTTC
V gene: TRBV2; clone size: once; J gene: TRBJ1-1; D gene: .; CDR3 protein: CASGPSGVQNTEAFF; CDR3 DNA: TGTGCCAGCGGACCGAGCGGGGTGCAGAACACTGAAGCTTTCTTT
V gene: TRBV10-3; clone size: .; J gene: TRBJ1-3; D gene: .; CDR3 protein: CAISEYQGRNTIYF; CDR3 DNA: TGTGCCATCAGTGAATACCAGGGGCGGAACACCATATATTTT
V gene: TRBV28; clone size: .; J gene: TRBJ2-7; D gene: .; CDR3 protein: CASTSRPPFYEQYF; CDR3 DNA: TGTGCCAGTACCTCCAGGCCACCATTCTACGAGCAGTACTTC
V gene: TRBV19; clone size: .; J gene: TRBJ1-3; D gene: .; CDR3 protein: CASRGLPDRDSGNTIYF; CDR3 DNA: TGTGCCAGTAGGGGCCTACCCGACAGAGACTCTGGAAACACCATATATTTT
V gene: TRBV2; clone size: many; J gene: TRBJ1-4; D gene: TRBD1; CDR3 protein: CASSQEGTANEKLFF; CDR3 DNA: TGTGCCAGCAGTCAAGAAGGGACAGCTAATGAAAAACTGTTTTTT
V gene: TRBV28; clone size: .; J gene: TRBJ2-3; D gene: .; CDR3 protein: CASSRGKGTQYF; CDR3 DNA: TGTGCCAGCAGTAGGGGGAAGGGTACGCAGTATTTT
V gene: TRBV5-4; clone size: .; J gene: TRBJ2-1; D gene: TRBD2; CDR3 protein: CASSLPSGGNEQFF; CDR3 DNA: TGTGCCAGCAGCTTGCCTAGCGGGGGTAATGAGCAGTTCTTC
V gene: TRBV7-9; clone size: .; J gene: TRBJ1-2; D gene: TRBD1; CDR3 protein: CASSHNRPGTGINGYTF; CDR3 DNA: TGTGCCAGCAGCCACAATAGGCCCGGGACAGGGATTAATGGCTACACCTTC
V gene: TRBV28; clone size: .; J gene: TRBJ1-2; D gene: .; CDR3 protein: CASSFGGVAGYGYTF; CDR3 DNA: TGTGCCAGCAGTTTTGGAGGGGTCGCGGGCTATGGCTACACCTTC
V gene: TRBV6-2/TRBV6-3; clone size: .; J gene: TRBJ1-2; D gene: TRBD1; CDR3 protein: CASSWAGGGYTF; CDR3 DNA: TGTGCCAGCAGTTGGGCAGGGGGCGGCTACACCTTC
V gene: TRBV18; clone size: .; J gene: TRBJ1-2; D gene: .; CDR3 protein: CASSPDQGNYGYTF; CDR3 DNA: TGTGCCAGCTCACCGGACCAGGGAAACTATGGCTACACCTTC
V gene: TRBV28; clone size: .; J gene: TRBJ2-3; D gene: .; CDR3 protein: CASQEPGSTDTQYF; CDR3 DNA: TGTGCCAGCCAAGAACCAGGGAGCACAGATACGCAGTATTTT
V gene: TRBV10-3; clone size: .; J gene: TRBJ1-2; D gene: .; CDR3 protein: CAISGSFGYTF; CDR3 DNA: TGTGCCATCAGCGGGAGTTTTGGCTACACCTTC